This TCR beta chain was observed in a study of Ad26.COV2.S vaccination and SARS-CoV-2 variants. Across the whole study: Once or twice, 56 days apart, Ad26.COV2.S was delivered intramuscularly. The study, taken as a whole, reports: Substantial breadth was reportedly displayed by spike-specific CD8+ and CD4+ T cell responses after vaccination.

Generated by immunoSEQ multiplex PCR, the TCRdb table keeps only in-frame clones and is missing some. The table lists approximately 420,000 clones, around 87% of them singletons, with 3.5% to 4% in the top ten. Concerning this clone: Its antigen is not identified.

CDR3 size: 14 residues. Trimming pared 3 bases from V and 0 bases from J, leaving 5 bases between. Germline-derived CDR1 and CDR2 are MNHEY and SMNVEV (reference sequence). This sample's treatment: 15 to 20 received Ad26.COV2.S at low or high dose, single or two shots; 5 received placebo; per-sample allocation not given. Sampling was performed 63 days after the first vaccine or placebo injection. Adults aged 18-55 years in Boston included the donor. The sequencing used peripheral blood, collected in a trial of Ad26.COV2.S vaccine versus placebo. The chain employs TRBV27 and TRBJ2-2; D is unresolved. The TCR was taken from a person aged 18 to 65 who received the Ad26.COV2.S COVID-19 vaccine or a placebo. CDR3 sequence (DNA): TGTGCCAGCAGTTTTCAAGCGAACACCGGGGAGCTGTTTTTT. This sequence encodes CASSFQANTGELFF.